The 18 T cell receptor beta chains reported below all come from one sample, sequenced in a study of blood T cell repertoires in COVID-19. The method was immunoSEQ multiplex PCR; TCRdb's version includes in-frame clones alone and lacks a portion of them. Seen here are 48,000 or so clones, around 90% observed once, and the top ten hold 2.5% to 3.5%. Sequences were obtained from peripheral blood. Receptors were obtained from a human donor in a cohort sampled during active COVID-19.

The chain uses TRBV27 and TRBJ2-1; 13 bases agree with TRBD2. CDR1 is MNHEY and CDR2 is SMNVEV in the germline V gene (reference sequence). V dropped 5 bases and J dropped 9; count of bases not matched to a gene: 4. The CDR3 covers 14 residues. CDR3 residues: CASSVGLAGVEQFF. As DNA, the CDR3 is TGTGCCAGCAGTGTTGGACTAGCGGGAGTTGAGCAGTTCTTC.

The chain employs TRBV6-1 and TRBJ1-5; no firm D call. The CDR3 consists of 12 residues. Per germline, CDR1 MNHNS and CDR2 SASEGT. The germline V and J ends were trimmed by 2 bases and 7 bases, with 6 bases remaining between them. CDR3 sequence reads: CASSELGQPQHF. The CDR3, as DNA: TGTGCCAGCAGTGAACTAGGACAGCCCCAGCATTTT.

The V gene is TRBV30, the J gene TRBJ2-3; 9 bases match TRBD2. V lost 2 bases, J lost 1 base, and 7 bases stayed unmatched. Per the germline V gene, CDR1 is GTSNPN and CDR2 is SVGIG (reference sequence). This CDR3 contains 16 residues. The CDR3 loop reads CAWSIAGGQGTDTQYF. The CDR3, as DNA: TGTGCCTGGAGTATTGCGGGAGGGCAGGGCACAGATACGCAGTATTTT.

The chain uses TRBV19 and TRBJ2-5; 7 bases match TRBD1. Unmatched junction bases numbered 14, after V lost 5 bases and J lost 5 bases. The germline CDR1 and CDR2 sequences are LNHDA and SQIVND (reference sequence). CDR3 length equals 16 residues. DNA for the CDR3: TGTGCCAGTAGTCGCAGCGGACAGGTACTCGGGGAGACCCAGTACTTC. Translating it yields CASSRSGQVLGETQYF.

The genes are TRBV6-1 and TRBJ1-4, with 11 bases that match TRBD1. The CDR3 extends over 17 amino acids. J lost 0 bases, V lost 3 bases, and 3 bases had no gene match. Germline V gene sequence: CDR1 MNHNS, CDR2 SASEGT. CDR3 residues: CASSEGTGGSTNEKLFF. CDR3 sequence (DNA): TGTGCCAGCAGTGAGGGGACAGGGGGTTCAACTAATGAAAAACTGTTTTTT.

CDR3 sequence reads: CASNSGVTDTQYF. In nucleotides, the CDR3 is TGTGCCAGCAACTCGGGAGTGACAGATACGCAGTATTTT. The chain has TRBV28 and TRBJ2-3; the D gene is possibly TRBD2 (6 bases). The length of the CDR3 is 13 residues. Germline CDR1 MDHEN, CDR2 SYDVKM. Trimming pared 7 bases from V and 3 bases from J, leaving 11 bases between.

V usage is TRBV11-2 and J usage is TRBJ2-2, with a weak D call TRBD1 (5 bases). The V end was cut by 4 bases, the J end by 2 bases, with 17 bases between. Per germline, CDR1 SGHAT and CDR2 FQNNGV. The CDR3 totals 17 residues. The CDR3 bases are TGTGCCAGCAGCTGGGGCAGGGCTAACTTAAACACCGGGGAGCTGTTTTTT. It specifies CASSWGRANLNTGELFF.

DNA of the CDR3: TGTGCCAGCAGCGTACTAGCGGGGGGCACAGATACGCAGTATTTT. Residues: CASSVLAGGTDTQYF. This sequence joins TRBV9 and TRBJ2-3; 10 positions match TRBD2. This CDR3 is built from 15 residues. Germline V lookup: CDR1 SGDLS, CDR2 YYNGEE. V lost 1 base, J lost 1 base, and 0 bases stayed unmatched.

The gene calls are TRBV18 and TRBJ2-6; D may be TRBD1 (5 bases). Germline CDR1 and CDR2: KGHSH and LQKENI. Trimming removed 6 bases at V and 4 bases at J, with 13 bases between. The CDR3 covers 15 residues. CDR3: CASSDDSTGANVLTF. Here the CDR3 DNA reads TGTGCCAGCTCTGACGACAGCACCGGGGCCAACGTCCTGACTTTC.

The CDR3 protein is CASSLPPGQGDEQYF. The CDR3 nucleotides are TGTGCCAGCAGCCTACCCCCGGGACAGGGCGACGAGCAGTACTTC. The chain links TRBV5-4 to TRBJ2-7; 9 bases match TRBD1. With V trimmed by 4 bases and J by 5 bases, 10 bases remained unmatched. This CDR3 contains 15 residues. The V gene's germline CDR1 is SGHNT and CDR2 YYREEE (reference sequence).

The chain joins TRBV11-3 to TRBJ2-7, with 13 bases fitting TRBD2. V gave up 4 bases and J gave up 7 bases; unmatched junction bases: 7. The germline gives CDR1 SGHNT, CDR2 YENEEA. This CDR3 is 15 amino acids long. The CDR3 reads CASSYGLAGVGEQYF. DNA for the CDR3: TGTGCCAGCAGCTACGGACTAGCGGGAGTGGGGGAGCAGTACTTC.

The genes are TRBV6-2 or TRBV6-3 and TRBJ1-5; D is unresolved. Trimming took 0 bases from V and 1 from J, leaving 13 bases between them. The CDR3 length is 17 residues. CDR1 is MNHEY and CDR2 is SVGEGT in the germline V gene. CDR3 protein: CASSYSIQKWSNQPQHF. The CDR3 DNA reads TGTGCCAGCAGTTACTCGATACAAAAATGGAGCAATCAGCCCCAGCATTTT.

The chain links TRBV5-1 to TRBJ2-7; the match to TRBD1 covers 9 bases. V was clipped by 4 bases and J by 6 bases; unmatched bases: 14. There are 16 residues in the CDR3. Germline CDR1 is SGHRS and CDR2 is YFSETQ. The CDR3 loop is CASSLAGQGIIREQYF. As DNA, the CDR3 is TGCGCCAGCAGCCTGGCTGGACAGGGGATAATTCGCGAGCAGTACTTC.

The CDR3 region has the DNA TGTGCCAGCAGCTTAGGGAATCAGACAGGTCCGAATGAAAAACTGTTTTTT. Translated: CASSLGNQTGPNEKLFF. The chain has TRBV7-9 and TRBJ1-4; possibly TRBD1 for D (6 bases). Between the trimmed V and J ends, which lost 1 base and 5 bases, there was a span of 17 bases. CDR1 SEHNR and CDR2 FQNEAQ come from the germline V gene (reference sequence). The CDR3 has 17 residues.

This chain links TRBV12-3 or TRBV12-4 with TRBJ1-2; D possibly corresponds to TRBD1 (5 bases). Deletions cut 8 bases from V and 4 bases from J, with 11 bases between. The CDR3 contains 12 residues. The CDR3 here is CASGPGGYGYTF. CDR3 sequence (DNA): TGTGCCAGCGGTCCCGGGGGCTATGGCTACACCTTC.

The V call is TRBV6-4, the J call TRBJ2-1, with TRBD2 identical over 11 bases. The germline CDR1 and CDR2 sequences are MRHNA and SNTAGT. This CDR3 region has 15 residues. V was pared by 6 bases and J by 4 bases, with 5 bases of the junction left unmatched. The CDR3 is CASRPTSGNYNEQFF. The CDR3 DNA follows: TGTGCCAGCAGACCGACTAGCGGGAATTACAATGAGCAGTTCTTC.

V is TRBV7-9 and J is TRBJ2-1; TRBD2 matches 9 bases. This CDR3 has 16 residues. Trimming cost V 5 bases and J 2 bases; bases outside gene matches: 7. The germline CDR1 and CDR2 sequences are SEHNR and FQNEAQ (reference sequence). This chain's CDR3 is CASSQRLAGTYNEQFF. The CDR3 DNA reads TGTGCCAGCAGCCAGCGGCTAGCGGGGACCTACAATGAGCAGTTCTTC. The full variable domain, with the rest looked up from reference TRBV7-9 and TRBJ2-1, is DTGVSQNPRHKITKRGQNVTFRCDPISEHNRLYWYRQTLGQGPEFLTYFQNEAQLEKSRLLSDRFSAERPKGSFSTLEIQRTEQGDSAMYLCASSQRLAGTYNEQFFGPGTRLTVL.

V gene TRBV9 combines with J gene TRBJ1-3, with 11 nucleotides matching TRBD1. CDR1 is SGDLS and CDR2 is YYNGEE in the germline V gene. The CDR3 runs to 17 residues. The V segment lost 4 bases and the J segment 2 bases; nucleotides outside the gene matches: 8. The CDR3 DNA reads as TGTGCCAGCAGCCTCGGACAGGGGGCGAGGGCTGGAAACACCATATATTTT. Its translation is CASSLGQGARAGNTIYF.